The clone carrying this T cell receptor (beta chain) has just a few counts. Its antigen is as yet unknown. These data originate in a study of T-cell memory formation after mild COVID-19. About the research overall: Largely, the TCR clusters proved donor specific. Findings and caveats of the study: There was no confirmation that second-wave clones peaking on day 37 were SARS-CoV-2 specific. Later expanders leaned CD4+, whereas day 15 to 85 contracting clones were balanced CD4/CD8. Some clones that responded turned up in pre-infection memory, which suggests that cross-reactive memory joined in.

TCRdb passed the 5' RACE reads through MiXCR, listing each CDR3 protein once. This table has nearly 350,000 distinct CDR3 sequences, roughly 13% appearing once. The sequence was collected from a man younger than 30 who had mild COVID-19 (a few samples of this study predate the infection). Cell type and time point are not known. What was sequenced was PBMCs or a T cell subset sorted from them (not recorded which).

For the CDR3, the DNA is TGTGCCATAGGACAGGGAACTGAAGCTTTCTTT. Amino acids: CAIGQGTEAFF. The chain carries TRBV10-3 and TRBJ1-1; 8 nucleotides align to TRBD1. Per the germline V gene, CDR1 is ENHRY and CDR2 is SYGVKD. J was trimmed by 5 bases and V by 9 bases; bases with no gene match: 2. The CDR3 loop spans 11 amino acids.